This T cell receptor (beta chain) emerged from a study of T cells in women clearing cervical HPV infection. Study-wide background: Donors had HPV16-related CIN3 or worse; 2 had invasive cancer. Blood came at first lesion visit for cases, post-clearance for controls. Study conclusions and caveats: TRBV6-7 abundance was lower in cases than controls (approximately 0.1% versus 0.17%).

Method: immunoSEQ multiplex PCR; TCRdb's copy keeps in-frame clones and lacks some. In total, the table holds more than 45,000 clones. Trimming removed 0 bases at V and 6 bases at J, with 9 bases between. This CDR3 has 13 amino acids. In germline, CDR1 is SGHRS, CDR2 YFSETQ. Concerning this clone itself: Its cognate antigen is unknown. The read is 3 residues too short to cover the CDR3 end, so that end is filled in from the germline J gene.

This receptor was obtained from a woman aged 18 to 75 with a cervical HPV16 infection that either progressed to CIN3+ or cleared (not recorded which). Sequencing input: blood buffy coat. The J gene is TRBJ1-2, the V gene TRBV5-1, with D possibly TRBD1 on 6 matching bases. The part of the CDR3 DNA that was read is TGCGCCAGCAGCTTGGAGGCAGGGGATGGC. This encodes CASSLEAGDG. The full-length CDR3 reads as CASSLEAGDGYTF.